Listed below are T cell receptor beta chains from one sample, sequenced in a study of blood T cells in healthy people across ages. TCRdb analysed the 5' RACE reads with MiXCR anew, one entry per CDR3 protein. The sample has around 1.7 million distinct CDR3 sequences, under 30% seen once. The sample was blood. These receptors were obtained from a woman aged 25-40 years in good health. CDR3s include the opening cysteine and the closing phenylalanine or tryptophan.

V gene	J gene	CDR3 protein
TRBV4-3	TRBJ2-1	CASSQDKRGMGSYNEQFF
TRBV6-5	TRBJ1-2	CASSRSGTYNYGYTF
TRBV7-9	TRBJ2-5	CASHGETQYF
TRBV3-1	TRBJ2-5	CASSHRRERAETQYF
TRBV28	TRBJ1-6	CASRPTGVNNSPLHF
TRBV5-1	TRBJ1-2	CASSGTGEVGYTF
TRBV7-9	TRBJ2-1	CASSFQQGVYNEQFF
TRBV12-3/TRBV12-4	TRBJ2-7	CASSQTTLGGEQYF
TRBV7-2	TRBJ2-2	CASSLGRWNTGELFF
TRBV20-1	TRBJ2-3	CSARPTTSTDTQYF
TRBV20-1	TRBJ2-5	CSASVVGTTIETQYF
TRBV7-2	TRBJ2-6	CASSLGTSGTPGGANVLTF
TRBV7-9	TRBJ2-1	CASSRSGLRNEQFF
TRBV20-1	TRBJ2-7	CSAKKGEPYEQYF
TRBV29-1	TRBJ2-3	CSVAGDTDTQYF
TRBV2	TRBJ1-1	CASSVEQAYMNTEAFF
TRBV7-9	TRBJ1-1	CASSPTKRNTEAFF
TRBV5-1	TRBJ2-7	CASSWVGAFYEQYF
TRBV29-1	TRBJ2-3	CSVGTDTDTQYF
TRBV6-2/TRBV6-3	TRBJ1-2	CATSDSDHYGYTF
TRBV12-3/TRBV12-4	TRBJ2-1	CASRGTGTTYNEQFF
TRBV20-1	TRBJ2-1	CSATGGDNSYNDQFF
TRBV3-1	TRBJ2-5	CASSQDMGGSETQYF
TRBV2	TRBJ2-1	CASSEALTSGGSSYNEQFF
TRBV7-9	TRBJ2-7	CASSLEWPYEQYF
TRBV6-5	TRBJ2-7	CASSYQLGVYEQYF
TRBV20-1	-	CSASLPGTYEQYF
TRBV15	TRBJ2-1	CATSRAETRHNEQFF
TRBV7-2	TRBJ2-7	CASSFAGTSGIEQYF
TRBV5-1	-	CASSFRAASDLEQYF
TRBV18	TRBJ2-5	CASSLQGFGRTQYF
TRBV7-9	TRBJ2-5	CASSTPGQRLGQYF
TRBV10-3	TRBJ1-5	CAISEFQEQPQHF
TRBV6-5	TRBJ1-2	CAGSYRARDGYTF
TRBV5-1	TRBJ1-2	CASSLEPPETYGYTF
TRBV18	TRBJ1-1	CASSLTQGSTEAFF
TRBV20-1	-	CSAGAGSWHEQYF
TRBV4-1	TRBJ2-1	CASSQAGLARNNEQFF
TRBV29-1	TRBJ2-1	CSVSTSSYNEQFF
TRBV14	TRBJ2-1	CASSRQGGRVHNEQFF
TRBV9	TRBJ2-1	CASSVEGGVGNEQFF
TRBV12-3/TRBV12-4	TRBJ1-1	CASRGTGGGTEAFF
TRBV7-2	TRBJ2-3	CASSRTSGRTDTQYF
TRBV25-1	TRBJ2-5	CASSASGGGLAGHGETQYF
TRBV7-9	TRBJ2-7	CASSTGTLSAGEQYF
TRBV25-1	TRBJ2-7	CASSDSLTSGGDEQYF
TRBV12-3/TRBV12-4	TRBJ1-6	CASTRTRDRENNSPLHF
TRBV19	TRBJ1-4	CASSSLTGETEKLFF
TRBV28	TRBJ1-1	CASSPGTGSFF
TRBV5-1	TRBJ2-1	CASSPGTVRSNEQFF
TRBV7-9	TRBJ2-3	CAGSLQGPGGGDTQYF
TRBV7-9	TRBJ2-1	CASSSGASWYEQFF
TRBV10-3	TRBJ2-1	CAIREDRANEQFF